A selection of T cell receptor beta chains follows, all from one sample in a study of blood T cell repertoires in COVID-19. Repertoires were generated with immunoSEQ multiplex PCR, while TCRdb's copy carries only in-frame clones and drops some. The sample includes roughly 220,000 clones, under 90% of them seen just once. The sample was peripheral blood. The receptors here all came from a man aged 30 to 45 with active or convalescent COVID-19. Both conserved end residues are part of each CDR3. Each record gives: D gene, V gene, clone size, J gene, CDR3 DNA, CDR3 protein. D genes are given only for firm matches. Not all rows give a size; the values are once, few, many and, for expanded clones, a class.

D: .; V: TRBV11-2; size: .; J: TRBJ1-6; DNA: TGTGCCAGCAGCCCGATATATTATACAGAATATAATTCACCCCTCCACTTT; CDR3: CASSPIYYTEYNSPLHF
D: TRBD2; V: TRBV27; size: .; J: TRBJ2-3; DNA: TGTGCCAGCAGCCGCAAGGGCGGGAGTCCCGGGGGAGATACGCAGTATTTT; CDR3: CASSRKGGSPGGDTQYF
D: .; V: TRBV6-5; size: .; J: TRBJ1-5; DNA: TGTGCCAGCAGACCTCGGGGTAGGAGCAATCAGCCCCAGCATTTT; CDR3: CASRPRGRSNQPQHF
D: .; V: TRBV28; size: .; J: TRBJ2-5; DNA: TGTGCCAGCCGTTCCCAGGGGCAAGAGACCCAGTACTTC; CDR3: CASRSQGQETQYF
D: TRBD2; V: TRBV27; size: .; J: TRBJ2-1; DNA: TGTGCCAGCAGTTTCGGTGCGGGAGGATCGTCTGAGCAGTTCTTC; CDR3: CASSFGAGGSSEQFF
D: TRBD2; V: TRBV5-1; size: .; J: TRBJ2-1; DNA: TGCGCCAGCAGCTTGGGGCCGCGGGGGGGCCCAAATGAGCAGTTCTTC; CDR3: CASSLGPRGGPNEQFF
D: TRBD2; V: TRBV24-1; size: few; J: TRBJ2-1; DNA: TGTGCCACCAGTACTAGCGGGGGGGCCAATGAGCAGTTCTTC; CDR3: CATSTSGGANEQFF
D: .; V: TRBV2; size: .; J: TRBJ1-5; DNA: TGTGCCAGCAGACAACAGGGAAACAATCAGCCCCAGCATTTT; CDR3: CASRQQGNNQPQHF
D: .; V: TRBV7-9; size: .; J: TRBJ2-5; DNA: TGTGCCAGCAGCCCAAGCGGGGAGACCCAGTACTTC; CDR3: CASSPSGETQYF
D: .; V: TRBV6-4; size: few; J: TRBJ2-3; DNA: TGTGCCAGTTCTCAGGACTTCATCACAGATACGCAGTATTTT; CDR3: CASSQDFITDTQYF
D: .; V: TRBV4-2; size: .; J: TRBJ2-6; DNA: TGTGCCAGCAGCCAAGCTTCGGGGGCCAACGTCCTGACTTTC; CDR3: CASSQASGANVLTF
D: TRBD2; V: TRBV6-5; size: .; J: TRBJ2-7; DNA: TGTGCCAGCAGACTGACTAGCGGATCCTACGAGCAGTACTTC; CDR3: CASRLTSGSYEQYF
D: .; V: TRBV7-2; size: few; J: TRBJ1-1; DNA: TGTGCCAGCAGCTACCGGACAGTCAACACTGAAGCTTTCTTT; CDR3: CASSYRTVNTEAFF
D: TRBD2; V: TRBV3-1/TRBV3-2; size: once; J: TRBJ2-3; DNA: TGTGCCAGCAGCCAAGAAATGCCTAGCGGGAGATCAGATACGCAGTATTTT; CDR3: CASSQEMPSGRSDTQYF
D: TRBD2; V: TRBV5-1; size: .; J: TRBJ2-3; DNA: TGCGCCAGCAGCTTGTCAGCGGGGGGGCCGAGGGATACGCAGTATTTT; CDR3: CASSLSAGGPRDTQYF
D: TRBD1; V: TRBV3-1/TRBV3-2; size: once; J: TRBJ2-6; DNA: TGTGCCAGCAGCCAAGTAACGACAGGGGGTGGCGGGGCCAACGTCCTGACTTTC; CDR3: CASSQVTTGGGGANVLTF
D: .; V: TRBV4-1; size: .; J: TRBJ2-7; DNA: TGCGCCAGCAGCCAAGCTGTAGGGGAAACCTACGAGCAGTACTTC; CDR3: CASSQAVGETYEQYF
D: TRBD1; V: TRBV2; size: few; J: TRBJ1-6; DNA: TGTGCCAGCAGCGTAGGGACAGCAAATTCACCCCTCCACTTT; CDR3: CASSVGTANSPLHF
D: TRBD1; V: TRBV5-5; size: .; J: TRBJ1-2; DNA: TGTGCCAGCAGCTTGGGGGACAGAATCTATGGCTACACCTTC; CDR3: CASSLGDRIYGYTF
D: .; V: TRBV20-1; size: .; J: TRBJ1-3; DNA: TGCAGTGCTAGTAGTGGGGGGAATTTAGGAGGAAACACCATATATTTT; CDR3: CSASSGGNLGGNTIYF
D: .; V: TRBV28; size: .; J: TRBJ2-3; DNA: TGTGCCACCAGGGGACACCGCACAGATACGCAGTATTTT; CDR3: CATRGHRTDTQYF
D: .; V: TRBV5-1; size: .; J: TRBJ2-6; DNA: TGCGCCAGCAGCTTGGCGGTCTCTGGGGCCAACGTCCTGACTTTC; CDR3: CASSLAVSGANVLTF
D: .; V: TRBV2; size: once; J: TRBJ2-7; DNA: TGTGCCAGCAGTGAACAGGGGGAGGCCTACGAGCAGTACTTC; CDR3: CASSEQGEAYEQYF
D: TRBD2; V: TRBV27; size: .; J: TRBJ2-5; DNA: TGTGCCAGCAGTTTTCTCGCTAGCGGGGGCCCCCAAGAGACCCAGTACTTC; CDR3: CASSFLASGGPQETQYF
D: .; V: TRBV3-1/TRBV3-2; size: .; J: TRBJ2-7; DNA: TGTGCCAGCAGCCAAGCAGGATACGAGCAGTACTTC; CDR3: CASSQAGYEQYF
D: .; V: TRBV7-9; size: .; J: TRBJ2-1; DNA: TGTGCCAGCAGCCCCGCTCTCTCGGATGAGCAGTTCTTC; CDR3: CASSPALSDEQFF
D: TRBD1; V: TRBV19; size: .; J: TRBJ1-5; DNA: TGTGCCAGTAGGGACAGGGGTCAGCCCCAGCATTTT; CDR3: CASRDRGQPQHF
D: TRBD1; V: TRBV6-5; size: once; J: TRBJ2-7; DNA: TGTGCCAGCACCGGGACAGGGCTCGCCTACGAGCAGTACTTC; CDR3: CASTGTGLAYEQYF
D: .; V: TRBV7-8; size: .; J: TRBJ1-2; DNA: TGTGCCAGCAGCTCCAAATCGGTATCTGGCTACACCTTC; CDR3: CASSSKSVSGYTF
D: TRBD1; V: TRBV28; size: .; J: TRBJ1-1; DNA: TGTGCCAGCAGCCAGGGGGTTATGAACACTGAAGCTTTCTTT; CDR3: CASSQGVMNTEAFF
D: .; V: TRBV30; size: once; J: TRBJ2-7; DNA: TGTGCCTGGAGTAGGCCAGGGATCGCGTACGAGCAGTACTTC; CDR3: CAWSRPGIAYEQYF
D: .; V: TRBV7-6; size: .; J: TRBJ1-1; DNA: TGTGCCAGCAGCCAAGACACGAACACTGAAGCTTTCTTT; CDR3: CASSQDTNTEAFF
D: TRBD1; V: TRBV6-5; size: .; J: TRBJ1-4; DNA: TGTGCCAGCAGACCAGACAGGGCTCATAATGAAAAACTGTTTTTT; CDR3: CASRPDRAHNEKLFF
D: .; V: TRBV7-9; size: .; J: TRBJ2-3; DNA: TGTGCCAGCAGCTCCCCGCGGGTCACAGATACGCAGTATTTT; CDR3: CASSSPRVTDTQYF
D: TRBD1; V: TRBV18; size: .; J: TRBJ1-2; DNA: TGTGCCAGCTCGCGGGGACAGGCACTGGTGGACTATGGCTACACCTTC; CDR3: CASSRGQALVDYGYTF
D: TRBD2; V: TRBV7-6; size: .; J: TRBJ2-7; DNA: TGTGCCAGCAGCTTTCTAGGGACTAGCGGCCACCAGGAGCAGTACTTC; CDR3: CASSFLGTSGHQEQYF
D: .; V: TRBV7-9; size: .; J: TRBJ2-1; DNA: TGTGCCAGCAGCACCAACCCCGGGGATGAGCAGTTCTTC; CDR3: CASSTNPGDEQFF
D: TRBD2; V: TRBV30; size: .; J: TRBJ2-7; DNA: TGTGCCTGGAGTGAGCAAGGACTAGCGGGGTGGGAGCAGTACTTC; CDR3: CAWSEQGLAGWEQYF
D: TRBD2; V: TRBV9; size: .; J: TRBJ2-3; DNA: TGTGCCAGCAGCGTAGCGGGGGGAAACACAGATACGCAGTATTTT; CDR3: CASSVAGGNTDTQYF
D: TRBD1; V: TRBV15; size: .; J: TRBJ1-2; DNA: TGTGCCACCAGCAGAGGCCAGGACAGGGGGAACTATGGCTACACCTTC; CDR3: CATSRGQDRGNYGYTF
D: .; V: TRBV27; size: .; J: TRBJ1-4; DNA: TGTGCCAGCGGGAGGGAAGGGAGGGTGAATGAAAAACTGTTTTTT; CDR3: CASGREGRVNEKLFF
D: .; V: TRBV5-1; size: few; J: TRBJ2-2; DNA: TGCGCCAGCAGCCTGAGGGAGGCGTATAACACCGGGGAGCTGTTTTTT; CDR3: CASSLREAYNTGELFF
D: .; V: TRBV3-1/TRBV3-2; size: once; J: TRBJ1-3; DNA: TGTGCCAGCAGCCAAGTTTGGGGGGGCGCGGGGCTCTCTGGAAACACCATATATTTT; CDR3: CASSQVWGGAGLSGNTIYF
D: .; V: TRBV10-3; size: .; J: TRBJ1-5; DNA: TGTGCCACCGGGGGGATGAGTCAGCCCCAGCATTTT; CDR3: CATGGMSQPQHF
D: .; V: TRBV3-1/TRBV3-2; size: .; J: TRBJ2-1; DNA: TGTGCCAGCAGCCCCACTCCGAGCTCCTACAATGAGCAGTTCTTC; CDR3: CASSPTPSSYNEQFF
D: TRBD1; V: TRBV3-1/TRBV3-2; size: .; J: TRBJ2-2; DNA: TGTGCCAGCTCTGTGAGGACAGGGACGCCCGGGGAGCTGTTTTTT; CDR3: CASSVRTGTPGELFF
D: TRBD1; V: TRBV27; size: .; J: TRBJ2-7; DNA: TGTGCCAGCAGCGGTCGGGGGGACAGGGTCTACGAGCAGTACTTC; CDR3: CASSGRGDRVYEQYF
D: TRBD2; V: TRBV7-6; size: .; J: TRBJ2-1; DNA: TGTGCCAGCAGCTTAGGGACTAGCGGGGCATGGAATGAGCAGTTCTTC; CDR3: CASSLGTSGAWNEQFF